A single sample gave rise to the 29 T cell receptor beta chains below, sequenced in a study of shared clonotypes between healthy human individuals. The assay was immunoSEQ multiplex PCR, and TCRdb's table has in-frame clones only and misses some. The sample carries just over 2,000,000 clones, roughly 95% recorded once. Sequencing was carried out using naive CD4+ T cells sorted from blood. The subset: CD45RA+ positively selected. The source is a young man in good health.

The genes are TRBV5-1 and TRBJ1-4, with D unresolved. The CDR3 is 14 residues long. V was trimmed by 4 bases and J by 8 bases, leaving 15 bases between them. Germline assignment: CDR1 SGHRS and CDR2 YFSETQ. In DNA form, the CDR3 reads TGCGCCAGCAGCACCCTTGGCGGTAGGGAAAAACTGTTTTTT. Translated: CASSTLGGREKLFF.

This chain connects TRBV10-1 to TRBJ2-1; D perhaps matches TRBD2 (6 bases). Trimming stripped 6 bases from V and 2 bases from J, with 11 bases between. This CDR3 contains 14 residues. The germline gives CDR1 WNHNN, CDR2 SYGVQD (reference sequence). CDR3 sequence (DNA): TGCGCCAGCAGCCGGGACTGGACCTACAATGAGCAGTTCTTC. This translates into CASSRDWTYNEQFF.

The chain carries TRBV7-6 and TRBJ1-4; 12 bases align to TRBD1. Trimming removed 2 bases from V and 4 bases from J; junction bases left unmatched: 11. Germline CDR1 SGHVS, CDR2 FNYEAQ. The CDR3 contains 19 residues. The CDR3 region has the DNA TGTGCCAGCAGCTTAAGCCCCGGGACAGGGGGCGCGGATAATGAAAAACTGTTTTTT. Its protein product is CASSLSPGTGGADNEKLFF.

V usage is TRBV29-1 and J usage is TRBJ2-1, with 7 bases fitting TRBD2. Germline CDR1 reads SQVTM; CDR2 reads ANQGSEA. The length of the CDR3 is 16 residues. The J segment lost 5 bases and the V segment lost 1 base, leaving 11 bases of the junction unmatched. CDR3 sequence (DNA): TGCAGCGTTGAAGGGAGAGGACTCGGGAGGAACAATGAGCAGTTCTTC. Translated: CSVEGRGLGRNNEQFF.

The chain links TRBV19 to TRBJ1-6; D is ambiguous. Germline V CDR1 and CDR2: LNHDA, SQIVND (reference sequence). This CDR3 is 16 amino acids long. The germline V and J ends were trimmed by 0 bases and 9 bases, with 15 bases remaining between them. DNA for the CDR3: TGTGCCAGTAGTATAGAGTTGGGGAACCGAGGTTCACCCCTCCACTTT. It yields the protein CASSIELGNRGSPLHF.

J is TRBJ2-7 and V is TRBV7-9; D uncertain. The V and J ends lost 0 bases and 0 bases respectively, with 9 bases between them. This CDR3 has 15 residues. Germline V lookup: CDR1 SEHNR, CDR2 FQNEAQ (reference sequence). CDR3 sequence: CASSLAAGYSYEQYF. As DNA, the CDR3 is TGTGCCAGCAGCTTAGCGGCAGGATACTCCTACGAGCAGTACTTC. Full variable domain (outside the CDR3, taken from reference TRBV7-9 and TRBJ2-7): DTGVSQNPRHKITKRGQNVTFRCDPISEHNRLYWYRQTLGQGPEFLTYFQNEAQLEKSRLLSDRFSAERPKGSFSTLEIQRTEQGDSAMYLCASSLAAGYSYEQYFGPGTRLTVT.

A word on this clone: Other DNA sequences of this sample code for an identical CDR3. This chain connects TRBV9 to TRBJ2-1, with 11 nucleotides matching TRBD2. The CDR3 is 15 amino acids. The V segment lost 4 bases and the J segment 4 bases; nucleotides outside the gene matches: 4. The germline gives CDR1 SGDLS, CDR2 YYNGEE. CDR3 region: CASSTGLAVYNEQFF. As DNA, the CDR3 is TGTGCCAGCAGCACGGGACTAGCGGTTTACAATGAGCAGTTCTTC.

The chain has TRBV30 and TRBJ2-4; D ambiguous. This CDR3 has 14 amino acids. Trimming pared 0 bases from V and 8 bases from J, leaving 14 bases between. CDR1 is GTSNPN, CDR2 SVGIG, per germline (reference sequence). The CDR3 loop is CAWSVLRQVDIQYF. CDR3 nucleotides: TGTGCCTGGAGTGTACTCCGCCAGGTAGACATTCAGTACTTC.

This clone was observed a single time. The chain uses TRBV28 and TRBJ2-7, with D maybe TRBD1 (7 bases). The CDR3 covers 13 residues. The germline gives CDR1 MDHEN, CDR2 SYDVKM. V was cut by 7 bases and J by 5 bases, with 15 bases left in between. The CDR3: CASTKPGGHEQYF. CDR3 nucleotides: TGTGCCAGCACCAAGCCAGGGGGGCACGAGCAGTACTTC. The entire variable domain, with the rest obtained from reference TRBV28 and TRBJ2-7, is as follows: DVKVTQSSRYLVKRTGEKVFLECVQDMDHENMFWYRQDPGLGLRLIYFSYDVKMKEKGDIPEGYSVSREKKERFSLILESASTNQTSMYLCASTKPGGHEQYFGPGTRLTVT.

CDR3 amino acids: CASKPVEWRGEQFF. The DNA of the CDR3 is TGTGCCAGCAAACCTGTCGAGTGGAGGGGTGAGCAGTTCTTC. V and J are TRBV6-5 and TRBJ2-1; TRBD2 is a possible D gene (6 bases). The germline gives CDR1 MNHEY, CDR2 SVGAGI. V was shortened by 7 bases and J by 9 bases, with 19 bases between the two germline ends. CDR3 size: 14 residues.

Here the CDR3 reads CASSTRRDRDNQPQHF. In DNA form, the CDR3 reads TGCGCCAGCAGCACCCGGCGGGACAGGGACAATCAGCCCCAGCATTTT. The chain joins TRBV4-1 to TRBJ1-5; TRBD1 matches 9 bases. This CDR3 contains 16 residues. CDR1 is MGHRA, CDR2 YSYEKL, per germline. V lost 5 bases, J lost 3 bases, and 8 bases stayed unmatched.

This rearrangement joins TRBV7-2 to TRBJ2-1, with 11 bases lining up with TRBD2. The CDR3 covers 17 residues. The junction had 4 bases not matched to a gene; V was cut back by 2 bases and J by 1 base. Germline lookup yields CDR1 SGHTA and CDR2 FQGNSA. DNA for the CDR3: TGTGCCAGCAGCTTACTCGGACTAGCGGGTTCCTACAATGAGCAGTTCTTC. This codes for CASSLLGLAGSYNEQFF.

This chain connects TRBV7-9 to TRBJ1-1; D not resolved. Germline V gene data show CDR1 as SEHNR and CDR2 as FQNEAQ (reference sequence). The CDR3 extends over 10 amino acids. V was clipped by 3 bases and J by 6 bases, with 2 bases between them. The CDR3 DNA reads TGTGCCAGCAGCTTTTCTGAAGCTTTCTTT. Amino acid sequence: CASSFSEAFF.

In DNA form, the CDR3 reads TGTGCCAGCAGTAAGACAGGGATAAATGAAGCTTTCTTT. Translating gives CASSKTGINEAFF. The chain couples TRBV6-1 to TRBJ1-1; 7 nucleotides agree with TRBD1. From germline, CDR1 is MNHNS and CDR2 SASEGT. The CDR3 spans 13 residues. V dropped 5 bases and J dropped 7; count of bases not matched to a gene: 7.

The V call is TRBV6-1, the J call TRBJ1-6, with D hard to call. Trimming cost V 6 bases and J 7 bases, with 4 bases left between them. Germline CDR1 and CDR2: MNHNS and SASEGT. The CDR3 is 11 amino acids. CDR3 nucleotides: TGTGCCAGCAGGGTAAATTCACCCCTCCACTTT. Protein: CASRVNSPLHF.

This chain links TRBV5-6 with TRBJ2-7, with 7 bases lining up with TRBD2. This CDR3 comprises 17 residues. J lost 0 bases, V lost 4 bases, and 13 bases had no gene match. The germline gives CDR1 SGHDT, CDR2 YYEEEE. In nucleotides, the CDR3 is TGTGCCAGCAGCCATGACTTCGGGTCTAGCGGCTCCTACGAGCAGTACTTC. Its protein product is CASSHDFGSSGSYEQYF. Together with reference TRBV5-6 and TRBJ2-7, the CDR3 gives the full variable domain: DAGVTQSPTHLIKTRGQQVTLRCSPKSGHDTVSWYQQALGQGPQFIFQYYEEEERQRGNFPDRFSGHQFPNYSSELNVNALLLGDSALYLCASSHDFGSSGSYEQYFGPGTRLTVT.

This clone was observed a single time. The V and J genes are TRBV7-9 and TRBJ2-7; TRBD2 agrees at 11 bases. The V segment lost 5 bases and the J segment 1 base; nucleotides outside the gene matches: 7. In germline, CDR1 is SEHNR, CDR2 FQNEAQ (reference sequence). The CDR3 runs 16 residues. The CDR3 DNA reads as TGTGCCAGCAGCCCGAGACTAGCGGGGATTTCCTACGAGCAGTACTTC. This codes for CASSPRLAGISYEQYF.

The chain employs TRBV11-2 and TRBJ1-3; D remains unclear. Germline V gene lookup returns CDR1 SGHAT and CDR2 FQNNGV. V lost 4 bases and J lost 0, with 13 bases in between. CDR3 length: 16 amino acids. The CDR3 DNA reads as TGTGCCAGCAGCTCCCCGGACTTTTCCTCTGGAAACACCATATATTTT. It codes for CASSSPDFSSGNTIYF.

This sequence joins TRBV28 and TRBJ1-6, with a tentative D call TRBD1 (5 bases). The CDR3 is 16 amino acids. Germline V gene sequence: CDR1 MDHEN, CDR2 SYDVKM. V was trimmed by 6 bases and J by 3 bases, leaving 15 bases between them. As DNA, the CDR3 is TGTGCCAGCAGATTTGGGACGGGACTCTATAATTCACCCCTCCACTTT. Its protein is CASRFGTGLYNSPLHF.

The chain is built from TRBV7-2 and TRBJ1-4, with D perhaps TRBD1 (5 bases). The CDR3 covers 14 residues. Trimming removed 4 bases at V and 4 bases at J, with 10 bases between. Germline CDR1 is SGHTA and CDR2 is FQGNSA. The CDR3 loop reads CASSSGTNNEKLFF. The CDR3 DNA follows: TGTGCCAGCAGCTCGGGGACTAATAATGAAAAACTGTTTTTT.

This clone appeared a single time. The rearrangement uses TRBV9 and TRBJ2-2, with TRBD2 matching 11 bases. Germline V gene sequence: CDR1 SGDLS, CDR2 YYNGEE. The CDR3 sequence is 18 residues long. V was clipped by 4 bases and J by 7 bases; unmatched bases: 15. The chain's CDR3 is CASSPTTRLAGRGGELFF. CDR3 bases: TGTGCCAGCAGCCCCACGACCAGACTAGCGGGACGGGGCGGGGAGCTGTTTTTT. The variable domain in full, with the rest retrieved from reference TRBV9 and TRBJ2-2, is DSGVTQTPKHLITATGQRVTLRCSPRSGDLSVYWYQQSLDQGLQFLIQYYNGEERAKGNILERFSAQQFPDLHSELNLSSLELGDSALYFCASSPTTRLAGRGGELFFGEGSRLTVL.

This chain's CDR3 is CASSVGPRLAFF. CDR3 DNA sequence: TGTGCCAGCAGTGTGGGCCCTAGGTTAGCTTTCTTT. The chain carries TRBV2 and TRBJ1-1; D uncertain. CDR1 and CDR2 (germline): SNHLY, FYNNEI. Trimming removed 4 bases from V and 10 bases from J, with 13 bases in between. The CDR3 totals 12 residues.

CDR3 coding DNA: TGTGCCAGCAGCGAGACAGGCTATTCTTATGGCTACACCTTC. Protein sequence: CASSETGYSYGYTF. The rearrangement uses TRBV2 and TRBJ1-2; possibly TRBD1 for D (6 bases). The V gene's germline CDR1 is SNHLY and CDR2 FYNNEI. V gave up 6 bases and J gave up 5 bases, with 16 bases separating them. The CDR3 is 14 amino acids.

V is TRBV29-1 and J is TRBJ2-5; D not certain. Germline V CDR1 and CDR2: SQVTM, ANQGSEA. CDR3 length: 13 amino acids. V lost 4 bases and J lost 0, with 9 bases in between. The CDR3 DNA reads as TGCAGCGTTGGTGCTAGGTACCAAGAGACCCAGTACTTC. It translates to CSVGARYQETQYF. The full variable domain, rest sourced from reference TRBV29-1 and TRBJ2-5, is SAVISQKPSRDICQRGTSLTIQCQVDSQVTMMFWYRQQPGQSLTLIATANQGSEATYESGFVIDKFPISRPNLTFSTLTVSNMSPEDSSIYLCSVGARYQETQYFGPGTRLLVL.

The chain employs TRBV6-1 and TRBJ1-5; D possibly corresponds to TRBD1 (5 bases). CDR1 and CDR2 (germline): MNHNS, SASEGT. V was shortened by 2 bases and J by 4 bases, with 18 bases between the two germline ends. The CDR3 is made up of 17 amino acids. The CDR3 region is CASSEFIGARRNQPQHF. The CDR3 DNA reads as TGTGCCAGCAGTGAATTCATAGGGGCGCGACGTAATCAGCCCCAGCATTTT.

The CDR3 sequence is CASALTASTDTQYF. CDR3 DNA sequence: TGTGCCAGCGCCTTGACAGCAAGCACAGATACGCAGTATTTT. The V and J genes are TRBV2 and TRBJ2-3; D perhaps matches TRBD1 (5 bases). Per germline, CDR1 SNHLY and CDR2 FYNNEI. The CDR3 is made up of 14 amino acids. Trimming left V 8 bases short and J 0 bases short, with 12 bases between. The full variable domain, rest sourced from reference TRBV2 and TRBJ2-3, is EPEVTQTPSHQVTQMGQEVILRCVPISNHLYFYWYRQILGQKVEFLVSFYNNEISEKSEIFDDQFSVERPDGSNFTLKIRSTKLEDSAMYFCASALTASTDTQYFGPGTRLTVL.

There are a few counts of this clone. Other DNA variants within this sample encode the same CDR3. The rearrangement links TRBV28 to TRBJ2-3; tentative D call: TRBD2 (7 bases). Trimming took off 2 bases at V and 8 bases at J, with 14 bases between the two ends. From germline, CDR1 is MDHEN and CDR2 SYDVKM. The CDR3 spans 14 residues. In nucleotides, the CDR3 is TGTGCCAGCAGTTTAAGTGGGGGGGCTGTTACGCAGTATTTT. This gives the protein CASSLSGGAVTQYF.

The V call is TRBV2, the J call TRBJ1-2; D is possibly TRBD1 (5 bases). V lost 1 base and J 7 bases, leaving 13 bases between the germline ends. Per germline, CDR1 SNHLY and CDR2 FYNNEI. The CDR3 totals 14 residues. The DNA of the CDR3 is TGTGCCAGCAGTGAAGGGACACCGGATGGTGGCTACACCTTC. It codes for CASSEGTPDGGYTF.

This clone was found a few times. The rearrangement uses TRBV5-5 and TRBJ2-7; 7 bases fit TRBD1. The CDR3 spans 11 residues. The junction had 3 bases not matched to a gene; V was cut back by 8 bases and J by 4 bases. Germline V gene data show CDR1 as SGHKS and CDR2 as YYEKEE (reference sequence). In DNA, the CDR3 is TGTGCCAGTACAGGGGAATACGAGCAGTACTTC. Translation: CASTGEYEQYF.